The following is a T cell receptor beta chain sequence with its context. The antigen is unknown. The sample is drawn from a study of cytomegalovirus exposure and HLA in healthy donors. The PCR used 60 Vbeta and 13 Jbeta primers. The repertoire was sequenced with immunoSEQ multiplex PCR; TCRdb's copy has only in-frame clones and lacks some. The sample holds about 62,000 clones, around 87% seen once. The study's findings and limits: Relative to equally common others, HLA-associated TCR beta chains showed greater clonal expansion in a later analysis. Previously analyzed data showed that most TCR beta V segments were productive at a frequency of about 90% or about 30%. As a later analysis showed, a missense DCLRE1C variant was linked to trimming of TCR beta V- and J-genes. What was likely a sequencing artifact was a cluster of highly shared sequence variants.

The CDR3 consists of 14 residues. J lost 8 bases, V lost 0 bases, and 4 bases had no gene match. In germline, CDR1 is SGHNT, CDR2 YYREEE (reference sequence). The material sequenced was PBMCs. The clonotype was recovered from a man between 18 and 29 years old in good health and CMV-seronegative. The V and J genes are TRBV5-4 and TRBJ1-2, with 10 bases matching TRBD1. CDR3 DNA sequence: TGTGCCAGCAGCTTGGGACAGGGGGCGGGAGGCTACACCTTC. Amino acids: CASSLGQGAGGYTF.